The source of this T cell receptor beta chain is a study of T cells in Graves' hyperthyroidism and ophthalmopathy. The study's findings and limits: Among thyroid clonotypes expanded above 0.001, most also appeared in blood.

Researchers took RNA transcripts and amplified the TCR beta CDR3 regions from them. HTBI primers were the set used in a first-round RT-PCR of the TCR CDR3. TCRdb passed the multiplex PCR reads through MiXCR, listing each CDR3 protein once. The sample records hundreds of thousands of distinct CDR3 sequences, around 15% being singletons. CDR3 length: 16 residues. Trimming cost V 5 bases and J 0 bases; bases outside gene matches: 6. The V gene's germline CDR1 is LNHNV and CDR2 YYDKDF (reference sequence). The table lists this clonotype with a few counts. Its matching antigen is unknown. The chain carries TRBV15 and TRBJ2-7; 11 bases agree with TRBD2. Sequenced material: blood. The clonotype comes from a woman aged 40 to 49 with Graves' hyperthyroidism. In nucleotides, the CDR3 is TGTGCCACCAGCGGGACTAGCGGAACGAGCTCCTACGAGCAGTACTTC. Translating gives CATSGTSGTSSYEQYF. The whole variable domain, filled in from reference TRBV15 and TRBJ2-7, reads DAMVIQNPRYQVTQFGKPVTLSCSQTLNHNVMYWYQQKSSQAPKLLFHYYDKDFNNEADTPDNFQSRRPNTSFCFLDIRSPGLGDTAMYLCATSGTSGTSSYEQYFGPGTRLTVT.